This TCR beta chain was recorded in a study of T cell repertoires in cytomegalovirus infection. Looking at the study overall: Through public TCR beta signatures, both CMV infection and matching HLA type were indicated.

The CDR3 contains 15 residues. Germline-derived CDR1 and CDR2 are LNHNV and YYDKDF (reference sequence). V was cut by 3 bases and J by 4 bases, with 13 bases left in between. TCRdb used MiXCR to reprocess the reads, holding one entry per CDR3 protein. The sample includes 600,000 to 800,000 distinct CDR3 sequences, approximately 24% of them seen just once. Input material: CD8+ T cells from PBMCs. The receptor was derived from a human donor in good health (CMV status not recorded). Some clones in this sample may be carry-over from other donors' samples. The chain links TRBV15 to TRBJ2-1; possibly TRBD1 for D (6 bases). In DNA, the CDR3 is TGTGCCACCAGCAGGCCAGGGGTCGGATACAATGAGCAGTTCTTC. Encoded protein: CATSRPGVGYNEQFF.